Following are 14 T cell receptor beta chains from one sample sequenced in a study of T cell repertoires in cytomegalovirus infection. TCRdb redid the calling of the reads with MiXCR, one entry per CDR3 protein. Here the sample spans around 530,000 distinct CDR3 sequences, about 15% being singletons. Input material: CD8+ T cells from PBMCs. The receptors were sampled from a human donor in good health (CMV status not recorded). Some clones in this sample may be carry-over from other donors' samples.

This chain uses TRBV2 with TRBJ2-2; no clear D. CDR3 length: 12 residues. The germline V gene has CDR1 SNHLY and CDR2 FYNNEI. V was clipped by 8 bases and J by 3 bases, with 7 bases between them. Here the CDR3 reads CASAVHTGELFF. The DNA for the CDR3 is TGTGCCAGCGCGGTCCACACCGGGGAGCTGTTTTTT.

This clonotype was recorded a few times. The genes are TRBV12-3 or TRBV12-4 and TRBJ2-2, with 10 bases identical to TRBD2. There are 15 residues in the CDR3. With 5 bases clipped from V and 5 bases from J, the junction kept 5 bases outside the gene matches. CDR3 residues: CASSTTSGPTGELFF. The DNA for the CDR3 is TGTGCCAGCAGTACGACTAGCGGGCCGACCGGGGAGCTGTTTTTT.

This chain's CDR3 is CASSLESTSGSSYNYQFF. The DNA for the CDR3 is TGTGCCAGCAGCTTAGAGTCGACTAGCGGGAGCTCCTACAATTATCAGTTCTTC. This chain uses TRBV11-3 with TRBJ2-1; 12 nucleotides line up with TRBD2. From germline, CDR1 is SGHNT and CDR2 YENEEA. J gave up 13 bases and V 0 bases, and 16 bases lay outside the gene matches. This CDR3 has 18 residues.

This chain uses TRBV19 with TRBJ1-5, with no clear D. Germline assignment: CDR1 LNHDA and CDR2 SQIVND (reference sequence). The CDR3 is made up of 15 amino acids. V was trimmed by 5 bases and J by 0 bases, leaving 11 bases between them. This CDR3 is CASSQGPVSNQPQHF. Here the CDR3 DNA reads TGTGCCAGTAGTCAAGGTCCGGTTAGCAATCAGCCCCAGCATTTT.

The rearrangement links TRBV20-1 to TRBJ2-4; the match to TRBD1 covers 9 bases. Germline CDR1 reads DFQATT; CDR2 reads SNEGSKA (reference sequence). Trimming cost V 5 bases and J 2 bases; bases outside gene matches: 7. The CDR3 runs to 15 residues. The CDR3 here is CSAVDRGRSKNIQYF. CDR3 sequence (DNA): TGCAGTGCTGTCGACAGGGGGAGATCCAAAAACATTCAGTACTTC.

CDR3 DNA sequence: TGTGCCAGCAGCCAAGATAGGAAGGAGTACTATGGCTACACCTTC. It is translated as CASSQDRKEYYGYTF. V usage is TRBV14 and J usage is TRBJ1-2, with D unresolved. Trimming shortened V by 0 bases and J by 3 bases, and 11 bases separated the two germline ends. Germline CDR1 SGHDN, CDR2 FVKESK. This CDR3 region has 15 residues.

This clonotype was detected only a few times. The chain combines TRBV4-2 with TRBJ2-3, with 8 bases matching TRBD2. The germline V gene encodes CDR1 LGHNA and CDR2 YNFKEQ. The CDR3 is 16 amino acids. V lost 4 bases to trimming and J lost 6 bases; unmatched junction nucleotides: 12. As DNA, the CDR3 is TGTGCCAGCAGCCCCAAGTGGAGCGGGAGAACGGATACGCAGTATTTT. Amino acid sequence: CASSPKWSGRTDTQYF.

This sequence joins TRBV19 and TRBJ2-3; 11 bases match TRBD1. CDR1 is LNHDA and CDR2 is SQIVND in the germline V gene (reference sequence). The CDR3 totals 15 residues. Losses at the gene ends were 5 bases for V and 5 bases for J; bases not matched to a gene: 6. CDR3 loop: CASSPRTGGLDTQYF. The CDR3 DNA is TGTGCCAGTAGTCCACGGACAGGGGGCTTAGATACGCAGTATTTT.

This clonotype was observed at least ten times. This chain joins TRBV7-3 and TRBJ2-3; 9 bases fit TRBD2. The V gene's germline CDR1 is SGHTA and CDR2 FQGTGA. V was pared by 5 bases and J by 2 bases, with 8 bases of the junction left unmatched. The length of the CDR3 is 16 residues. This CDR3 reads CASSRGTSSVTDTQYF. CDR3 nucleotides: TGTGCCAGCAGCAGGGGGACTAGCTCAGTCACAGATACGCAGTATTTT.

This chain connects TRBV15 to TRBJ1-1; D gene ambiguous. The CDR3 sequence is 17 residues long. The germline V and J ends were trimmed by 0 bases and 4 bases, with 18 bases remaining between them. Germline CDR1 LNHNV, CDR2 YYDKDF (reference sequence). The CDR3 coding sequence is TGTGCCACCAGCAGAGATAGTAGGAACCCATGGAGCACTGAAGCTTTCTTT. As protein: CATSRDSRNPWSTEAFF.

This clonotype was seen a few times. This sequence joins TRBV20-1 and TRBJ1-4; D ambiguous. The CDR3 has 16 residues. Germline V lookup: CDR1 DFQATT, CDR2 SNEGSKA (reference sequence). V was pared by 0 bases and J by 4 bases, with 15 bases between. CDR3 in DNA: TGCAGTGCTAGAGATCTGTTCGGGCTCGTTAATGAAAAACTGTTTTTT. Amino acids: CSARDLFGLVNEKLFF.

V is TRBV7-7 and J is TRBJ2-2; no reliable D call. The CDR3 is made up of 14 amino acids. The germline V gene has CDR1 SSHAT and CDR2 FNYEAQ (reference sequence). Between the trimmed V and J ends, which lost 1 base and 8 bases, there was a span of 11 bases. The CDR3 reads CASSLVQPNGELFF. The CDR3 DNA sequence: TGTGCCAGCAGCTTAGTCCAGCCTAATGGGGAGCTGTTTTTT.

This clonotype was recorded many times. The CDR3 here is CASSLAPGQGIQETQYF. The CDR3 region has the DNA TGTGCCAGCAGCTTAGCGCCGGGACAGGGGATCCAAGAGACCCAGTACTTC. J is TRBJ2-5 and V is TRBV7-6; 10 bases line up with TRBD1. J lost 1 base, V lost 0 bases, and 5 bases had no gene match. The CDR3 has 17 amino acids. The germline V gene has CDR1 SGHVS and CDR2 FNYEAQ.

This clonotype showed up just a few times. This chain connects TRBV6-1 to TRBJ1-5, with D possibly being TRBD1 (5 bases). V was pared by 4 bases and J by 2 bases, with 12 bases between. The CDR3 length is 15 residues. Germline-derived CDR1 and CDR2 are MNHNS and SASEGT. CDR3 protein: CASSGGVSGNQPQHF. DNA for the CDR3: TGTGCCAGCAGTGGGGGGGTCAGTGGCAATCAGCCCCAGCATTTT.